This is a list of T cell receptor beta chains from one sample in a study of cytomegalovirus exposure and HLA in healthy donors. Measured with immunoSEQ multiplex PCR; TCRdb has only the in-frame clones, and not every one. The sample consists of roughly 92,000 clones, roughly 8.2% of them appearing once. Sequencing used PBMCs. These receptors all stem from a man over 45 in good health and CMV-seronegative. Both conserved end residues are part of each CDR3. Fields, in order: J gene, V gene, D gene, clone size, CDR3 DNA, CDR3 protein. The D gene is left open where the match is weak. Rows may omit the clone size; those that give it use once, few, many or a size class.

>TRBJ1-2|TRBV28|TRBD1|NA
TGTGCCAGCAGGACAGGGGGAGGCGGCTACACCTTC
CASRTGGGGYTF
>TRBJ1-6|TRBV23-1|TRBD1|NA
TGCGCCAGCAGTCATGCGGGACAGGATTTCTATAATTCACCCCTCCACTTT
CASSHAGQDFYNSPLHF
>TRBJ2-1|TRBV7-7|TRBD2|few
TGTGCTAGCAGCCTGGGACTAGCGGGGGTTGGTGAGCAGTTCTTC
CASSLGLAGVGEQFF
>TRBJ2-5|TRBV28|TRBD2|NA
TGTGCCAGCAGTTCCTTCGGCCAACTAGCGGGAGGGCAAGAGACCCAGTACTTC
CASSSFGQLAGGQETQYF
>TRBJ2-7|TRBV11-2|NA|NA
TGTGCCAGCAGCTTAGATCAGGGCAGTACCTACGAGCAGTACTTC
CASSLDQGSTYEQYF
>TRBJ1-1|TRBV7-9|NA|few
TGTGCCAGCAGCTCCCAAGGGGGGAACACTGAAGCTTTCTTT
CASSSQGGNTEAFF
>TRBJ2-1|TRBV28|TRBD2|few
TGTGCCAGCACCTGGACTAGCGGTTCCTACAATGAGCAGTTCTTC
CASTWTSGSYNEQFF
>TRBJ1-2|TRBV10-3|NA|few
TGTGCCATCAGTGAGACTCCGGGTTATGGCTACACCTTC
CAISETPGYGYTF
>TRBJ1-2|TRBV7-9|NA|many
TGTGCCAGCAGCCCTACAACCGGGAGGATCCTTGGATATGGCTACACCTTC
CASSPTTGRILGYGYTF
>TRBJ2-5|TRBV30|NA|few
TGTGCCTGGAGTGTACTCGGGTCCCGTACTTACCCGCAGTACTTC
CAWSVLGSRTYPQYF
>TRBJ1-2|TRBV5-5|NA|few
TGTGCCAGCAGCTCGACGGGTTCCTATGGCTACACCTTC
CASSSTGSYGYTF
>TRBJ2-3|TRBV4-1|TRBD2|few
TGCGCCAGCAGCCAAGGGTCTCTGCGGGGGGGCAGGGTAGATACGCAGTATTTT
CASSQGSLRGGRVDTQYF
>TRBJ2-3|TRBV7-2|TRBD2|NA
TGTGCCAGCAGCTTAATAGCGGGGGAAACAGATACGCAGTATTTT
CASSLIAGETDTQYF
>TRBJ1-2|TRBV30|NA|NA
TGTGCCTGGAAAGCGGACAGCGGCGGCTACACCTTC
CAWKADSGGYTF
>TRBJ2-7|TRBV28|TRBD2|few
TGTGCCAGCAGTTTATTGGCGGGAGTGAAAGGCGAGCAGTACTTC
CASSLLAGVKGEQYF
>TRBJ1-3|TRBV27|NA|NA
TGTGCCAGCAGTTTATCGGGCACCTCTGGAAACACCATATATTTT
CASSLSGTSGNTIYF
>TRBJ2-7|TRBV11-2|TRBD2|NA
TGTGCCAGCAGCCCGGGACTAGCGGGATCGTACGAGCAGTACTTC
CASSPGLAGSYEQYF
>TRBJ2-2|TRBV6-6|NA|many
TGTGCCAGCAGTCCCCGAGGCGGGGTGAACACCGGGGAGCTGTTTTTT
CASSPRGGVNTGELFF
>TRBJ1-3|TRBV29-1|TRBD1|few
TGCAGCGTTGTGGGGACAGGGACTGGAAACACCATATATTTT
CSVVGTGTGNTIYF
>TRBJ2-7|TRBV19|TRBD2|NA
TGTGCCAGTAGTGCAGCTAGCGGTCCCTACGAGCAGTACTTC
CASSAASGPYEQYF
>TRBJ1-5|TRBV2|TRBD1|few
TGTGCCAGCAGCCCCGGGACAGGGAGGGAGCCCCAGCATTTT
CASSPGTGREPQHF
>TRBJ1-4|TRBV27|TRBD1|NA
TGTGCCAGCAGTTCGGGACAGGGGATTTCAACTAATGAAAAACTGTTTTTT
CASSSGQGISTNEKLFF
>TRBJ1-3|TRBV7-9|NA|NA
TGTGCCAGCAGCTCCGGGTCGATGGGCACCATATATTTT
CASSSGSMGTIYF
>TRBJ2-7|TRBV29-1|NA|few
TGCAGCGTCGGGGGACGAGCAACCTACGAGCAGTACTTC
CSVGGRATYEQYF
>TRBJ1-1|TRBV19|TRBD1|few
TGTGCCAGTAGTCCCCTTCCAGGGGGCAGCTCGAACACTGAAGCTTTCTTT
CASSPLPGGSSNTEAFF
>TRBJ2-7|TRBV2|NA|NA
TGTGCCAGGGATAAGAGCCAGGGTTCCTACGAGCAGTACTTC
CARDKSQGSYEQYF